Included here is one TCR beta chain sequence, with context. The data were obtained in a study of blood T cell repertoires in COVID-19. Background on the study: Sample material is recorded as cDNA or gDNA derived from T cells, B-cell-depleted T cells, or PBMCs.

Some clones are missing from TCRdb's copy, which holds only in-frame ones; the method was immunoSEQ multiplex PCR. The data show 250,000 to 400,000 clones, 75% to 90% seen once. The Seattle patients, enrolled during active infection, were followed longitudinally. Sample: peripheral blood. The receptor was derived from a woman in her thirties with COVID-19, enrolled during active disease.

The CDR3, as DNA: TGTGCCAGCCTCGGAGAAAACACTGAAGCTTTCTTT. Its translation is CASLGENTEAFF. The rearrangement links TRBV7-9 to TRBJ1-1; D unresolved. Germline CDR1 reads SEHNR; CDR2 reads FQNEAQ (reference sequence). The CDR3 is 12 residues long. The V end was cut by 8 bases, the J end by 2 bases, with 9 bases between.